A selection of T cell receptor beta chains follows, all from one sample in a study of T-cell reconstitution after alpha-beta-depleted transplantation in children. TCRdb passed the PCR reads through MiXCR, listing each CDR3 protein once. The table lists 500,000 or so distinct CDR3 sequences, about 31% of them singletons. The starting material was PBMCs from the stem cell graft donor, obtained from the stem cell graft. These receptors originate from a human donor who donated a stem cell graft to a child with aplastic anemia. Both conserved end residues are part of each CDR3. A D gene is named only where the DNA matches it firmly. For some rows the clone size is stated as once, few or many, or as a class when expanded; others skip it.

CDR3aa,CDR3nt,d_gene,j_gene,v_gene,abundance
CASSVASSYEQYF,TGTGCCAGCAGCGTAGCTTCGTCCTACGAGCAGTACTTC,-,TRBJ2-7,TRBV9,-
CASSPPGGTQNTEAFF,TGTGCCAGCTCACCACCGGGAGGGACACAGAACACTGAAGCTTTCTTT,-,TRBJ1-1,TRBV18,few
CTSNQDETGTYEQYF,TGCACCAGCAACCAAGATGAGACTGGGACCTACGAGCAGTACTTC,-,TRBJ2-7,TRBV1,-
CASSGGNIQYF,TGTGCCAGCAGCGGCGGGAACATTCAGTACTTC,-,TRBJ2-4,TRBV7-2,many
CASSPQGAHGYTF,TGTGCCAGCAGCCCTCAGGGGGCGCATGGCTACACCTTC,TRBD1,TRBJ1-2,TRBV7-9,-
CAIGATPGTRRNEQFF,TGTGCCATCGGAGCAACTCCCGGGACTAGACGGAATGAGCAGTTCTTC,TRBD2,TRBJ2-1,TRBV10-3,-
CASSPRDRNSPLHF,TGTGCCAGCAGTCCCCGGGACAGAAATTCACCCCTCCACTTT,TRBD1,TRBJ1-6,TRBV12-3/TRBV12-4,-
CATSRVTGSPEAFF,TGTGCCACCAGCAGAGTTACAGGCAGCCCTGAAGCTTTCTTT,-,TRBJ1-1,TRBV15,few
CAISEYQGAAEAFF,TGTGCCATCAGTGAGTATCAGGGGGCAGCTGAAGCTTTCTTT,TRBD1,TRBJ1-1,TRBV10-3,few
CASSRTGRIGYGYTF,TGTGCCAGCAGCCGGACAGGGCGGATTGGCTATGGCTACACCTTC,TRBD1,TRBJ1-2,TRBV7-9,few
CSVEGSPADEVHNEQFF,TGCAGCGTTGAAGGGAGTCCAGCGGATGAAGTCCACAATGAGCAGTTCTTC,-,TRBJ2-1,TRBV29-1,few
CASSELGPGELFF,TGTGCCAGCAGTGAACTGGGGCCCGGGGAGCTGTTTTTT,-,TRBJ2-2,TRBV6-1,-
CSVADRLGSGQPQHF,TGCAGCGTCGCAGACCGGTTAGGGAGCGGGCAGCCCCAGCATTTT,-,TRBJ1-5,TRBV29-1,-
CASGTSAGLTDTQYF,TGCGCCAGCGGGACTAGCGCCGGACTCACAGATACGCAGTATTTT,TRBD2,TRBJ2-3,TRBV4-3,-
CASGLRLAGTKNIQYF,TGTGCTAGTGGTTTGCGGCTGGCGGGGACCAAAAACATTCAGTACTTC,-,TRBJ2-4,TRBV12-5,few
CASSSGGLGNQPQHF,TGTGCCAGCAGCTCCGGGGGGCTTGGCAATCAGCCCCAGCATTTT,-,TRBJ1-5,TRBV7-2,-
CASSPGGTLEETQYF,TGTGCCAGCAGTCCAGGGGGGACATTGGAGGAGACCCAGTACTTC,-,TRBJ2-5,TRBV13,-
CASSLSGGRQPYNEQFF,TGTGCCAGCAGTTTATCGGGTGGGAGGCAACCCTACAATGAGCAGTTCTTC,-,TRBJ2-1,TRBV27,-
CASSSYHGLEHYGYTF,TGTGCCAGCAGCTCCTACCACGGACTGGAACACTATGGCTACACCTTC,-,TRBJ1-2,TRBV7-8,-
CASSRGLAGARETQYF,TGTGCCAGCAGCCGTGGACTAGCGGGGGCTCGGGAGACCCAGTACTTC,TRBD2,TRBJ2-5,TRBV7-9,-
CSARDDGEKLFF,TGCAGTGCTAGAGATGATGGCGAAAAACTGTTTTTT,-,TRBJ1-4,TRBV20-1,few
CASSASSGTTYEQYF,TGTGCCAGCAGCGCCTCATCGGGAACGACCTACGAGCAGTACTTC,-,TRBJ2-7,TRBV7-2,-
CASSQDRPWETQYF,TGTGCCAGCAGCCAAGATCGGCCATGGGAGACCCAGTACTTC,-,TRBJ2-5,TRBV3-1,-
CASSPTGTVAKNIQYF,TGTGCCAGCAGCCCAACTGGAACCGTAGCCAAAAACATTCAGTACTTC,-,TRBJ2-4,TRBV7-9,-
CASSSQGLRVTNYGYTF,TGTGCCAGCAGCTCGCAGGGGCTACGAGTTACTAACTATGGCTACACCTTC,-,TRBJ1-2,TRBV7-2,few
CASSPDRSYEQYF,TGTGCCAGCAGCCCGGACAGATCCTACGAGCAGTACTTC,-,TRBJ2-7,TRBV6-1,-
CASSLSAWDTIYF,TGTGCCAGCAGTTTGTCGGCGTGGGACACCATATATTTT,-,TRBJ1-3,TRBV27,-
CASSSHALAVTTDTQYF,TGTGCCAGCAGCTCCCACGCCCTAGCGGTAACCACAGATACGCAGTATTTT,TRBD2,TRBJ2-3,TRBV11-1,-
CASSPDRGQALNYGYTF,TGCGCCAGCAGCCCTGACAGAGGACAGGCCCTCAACTATGGCTACACCTTC,TRBD1,TRBJ1-2,TRBV5-1,-
CASSREGRDTDTQYF,TGTGCCAGCAGTCGAGAAGGGAGGGACACAGATACGCAGTATTTT,TRBD2,TRBJ2-3,TRBV6-1,many
CSVRGRNTDTQYF,TGCAGCGTTAGGGGGCGCAACACAGATACGCAGTATTTT,TRBD1,TRBJ2-3,TRBV29-1,-
CASSEGLAGRNEQFF,TGTGCCAGCAGCGAGGGACTAGCGGGACGCAATGAGCAGTTCTTC,TRBD2,TRBJ2-1,TRBV7-2,-
CASSLVVASGFHEQFF,TGCGCCAGCAGCTTGGTAGTGGCTAGCGGTTTCCATGAGCAGTTCTTC,TRBD2,TRBJ2-1,TRBV5-1,-
CASSEFTSGTYNEQFF,TGCGCCAGCAGTGAATTCACTAGCGGGACGTACAATGAGCAGTTCTTC,TRBD2,TRBJ2-1,TRBV10-2,-
CASSLMTGARGYTF,TGCGCCAGCAGCTTGATGACAGGGGCTAGAGGCTACACCTTC,TRBD1,TRBJ1-2,TRBV5-1,-
CASSYGGAKNIQYF,TGTGCCAGCAGTTACGGCGGAGCCAAAAACATTCAGTACTTC,-,TRBJ2-4,TRBV6-5,-
CASRGGSSTDTQYF,TGTGCCAGCAGGGGCGGGAGTAGCACAGATACGCAGTATTTT,TRBD2,TRBJ2-3,TRBV6-1,-
CASRDSGGTDTQYF,TGTGCCAGCAGGGATAGCGGAGGCACAGATACGCAGTATTTT,-,TRBJ2-3,TRBV9,-
CATSPEWGAGYGYTF,TGTGCCACCAGCCCAGAGTGGGGGGCCGGCTATGGCTACACCTTC,-,TRBJ1-2,TRBV15,few
CASSSGRRFSYEQYF,TGTGCCAGCAGCTCAGGACGGAGATTCTCCTACGAGCAGTACTTC,-,TRBJ2-7,TRBV28,-
CASSQDSSQETQYF,TGCGCCAGCAGCCAAGATAGTTCTCAAGAGACCCAGTACTTC,-,TRBJ2-5,TRBV4-3,-
CASSPRTSGNNEQYF,TGTGCCAGCAGTCCCCGGACTAGCGGGAACAACGAGCAGTACTTC,TRBD2,TRBJ2-7,TRBV6-1,few
CASTIDGNEQYF,TGTGCCAGCACCATAGACGGGAACGAGCAGTACTTC,-,TRBJ2-7,TRBV7-9,few
CASSLGIEGSIQETQYF,TGCGCCAGCAGCTTGGGGATCGAGGGTTCGATCCAAGAGACCCAGTACTTC,-,TRBJ2-5,TRBV5-1,-
CASSMTGGETQYF,TGCGCCAGCAGCATGACAGGGGGCGAGACCCAGTACTTC,TRBD1,TRBJ2-5,TRBV5-1,few
CASSQEDSPGVRPQYF,TGTGCCAGCAGCCAAGAGGACAGCCCAGGGGTGAGGCCCCAGTACTTC,-,TRBJ2-5,TRBV4-2,-